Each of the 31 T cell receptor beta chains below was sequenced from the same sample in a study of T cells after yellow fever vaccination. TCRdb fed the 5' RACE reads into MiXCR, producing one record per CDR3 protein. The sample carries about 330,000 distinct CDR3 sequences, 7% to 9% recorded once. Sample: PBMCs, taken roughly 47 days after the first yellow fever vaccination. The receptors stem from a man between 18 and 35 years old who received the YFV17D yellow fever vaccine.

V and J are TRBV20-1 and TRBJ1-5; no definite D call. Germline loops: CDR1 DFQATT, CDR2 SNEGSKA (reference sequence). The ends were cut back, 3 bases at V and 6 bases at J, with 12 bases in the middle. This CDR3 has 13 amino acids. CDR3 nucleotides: TGCAGTGCTAGCGATTGGGAGAGTCAGCCCCAGCATTTT. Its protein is CSASDWESQPQHF.

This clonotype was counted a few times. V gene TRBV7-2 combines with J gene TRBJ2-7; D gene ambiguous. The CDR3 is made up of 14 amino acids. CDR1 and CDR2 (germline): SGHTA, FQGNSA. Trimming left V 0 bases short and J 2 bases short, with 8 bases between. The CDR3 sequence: CASSLAPSPYEQYF. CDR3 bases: TGTGCCAGCAGCTTAGCGCCCAGCCCCTACGAGCAGTACTTC.

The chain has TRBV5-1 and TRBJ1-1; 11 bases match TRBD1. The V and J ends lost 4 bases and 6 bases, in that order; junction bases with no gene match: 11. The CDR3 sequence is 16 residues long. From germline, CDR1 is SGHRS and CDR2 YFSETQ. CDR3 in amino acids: CASSPGQGARRSEAFF. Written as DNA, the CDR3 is TGCGCCAGCAGCCCCGGACAGGGGGCGAGGAGGTCTGAAGCTTTCTTT.

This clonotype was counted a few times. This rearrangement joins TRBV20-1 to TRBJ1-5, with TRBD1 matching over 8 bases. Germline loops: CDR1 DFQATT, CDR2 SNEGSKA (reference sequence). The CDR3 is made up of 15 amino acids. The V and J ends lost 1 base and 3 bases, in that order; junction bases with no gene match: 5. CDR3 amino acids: CSARASGGFNQPQHF. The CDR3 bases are TGCAGTGCTAGAGCCTCAGGGGGCTTCAATCAGCCCCAGCATTTT.

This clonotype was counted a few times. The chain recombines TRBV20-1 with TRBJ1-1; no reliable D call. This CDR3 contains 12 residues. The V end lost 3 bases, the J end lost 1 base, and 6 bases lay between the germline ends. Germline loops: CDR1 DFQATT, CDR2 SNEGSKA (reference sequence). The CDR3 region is CSARGRNTEAFF. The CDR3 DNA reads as TGCAGTGCTAGGGGCAGGAACACTGAAGCTTTCTTT.

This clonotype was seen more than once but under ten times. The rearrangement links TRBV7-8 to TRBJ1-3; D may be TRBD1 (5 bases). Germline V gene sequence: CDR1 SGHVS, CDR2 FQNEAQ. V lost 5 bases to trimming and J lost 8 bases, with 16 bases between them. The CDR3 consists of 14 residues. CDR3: CASSPGRGRDTIYF. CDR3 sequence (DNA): TGTGCCAGCAGCCCAGGTCGGGGGAGGGACACCATATATTTT.

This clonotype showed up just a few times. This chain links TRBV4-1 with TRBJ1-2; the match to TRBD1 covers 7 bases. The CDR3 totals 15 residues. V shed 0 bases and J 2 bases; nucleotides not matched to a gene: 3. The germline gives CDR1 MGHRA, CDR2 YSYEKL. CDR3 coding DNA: TGCGCCAGCAGCCAAGAATCCAGGGGGAACTATGGCTACACCTTC. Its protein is CASSQESRGNYGYTF.

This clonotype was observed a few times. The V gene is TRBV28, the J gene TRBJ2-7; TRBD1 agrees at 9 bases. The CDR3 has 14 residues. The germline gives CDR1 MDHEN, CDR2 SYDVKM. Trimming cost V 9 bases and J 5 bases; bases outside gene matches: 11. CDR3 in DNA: TGTGCCAGTCGCGGGACAGGGAACTTCCACGAGCAGTACGTC. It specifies CASRGTGNFHEQYV.

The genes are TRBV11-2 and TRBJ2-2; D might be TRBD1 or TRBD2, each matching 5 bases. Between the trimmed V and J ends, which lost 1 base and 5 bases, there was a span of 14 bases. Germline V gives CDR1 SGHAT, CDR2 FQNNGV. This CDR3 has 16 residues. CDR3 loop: CASSLGGQGQTGELFF. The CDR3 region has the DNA TGTGCCAGCAGCTTAGGAGGGCAGGGTCAAACCGGGGAGCTGTTTTTT.

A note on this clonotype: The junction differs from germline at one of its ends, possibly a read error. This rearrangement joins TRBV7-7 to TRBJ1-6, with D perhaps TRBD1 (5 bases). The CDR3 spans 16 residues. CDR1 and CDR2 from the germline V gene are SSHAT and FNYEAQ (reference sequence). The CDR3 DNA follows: TGTGCTAGCAGTCGGGGCCTGAGCTCCTATAATTCACCCCTCCACTTT. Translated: CASSRGLSSYNSPLHF.

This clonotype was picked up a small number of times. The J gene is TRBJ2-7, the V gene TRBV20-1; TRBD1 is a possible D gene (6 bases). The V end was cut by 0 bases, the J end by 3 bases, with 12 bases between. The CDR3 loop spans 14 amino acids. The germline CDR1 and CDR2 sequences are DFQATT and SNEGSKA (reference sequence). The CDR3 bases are TGCAGTGCTAGAGATTATAGCAGGGGCTACGAGCAGTACGTC. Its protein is CSARDYSRGYEQYV.

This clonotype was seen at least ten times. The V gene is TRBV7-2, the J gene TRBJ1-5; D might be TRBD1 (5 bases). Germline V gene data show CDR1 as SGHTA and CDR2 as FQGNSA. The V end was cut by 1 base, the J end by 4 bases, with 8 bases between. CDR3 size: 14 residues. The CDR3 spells CASSLGGRNQPQHF. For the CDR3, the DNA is TGTGCCAGCAGCTTAGGGGGACGGAATCAGCCCCAGCATTTT. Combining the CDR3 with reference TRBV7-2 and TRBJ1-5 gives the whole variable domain GAGVSQSPSNKVTEKGKDVELRCDPISGHTALYWYRQSLGQGLEFLIYFQGNSAPDKSGLPSDRFSAERTGGSVSTLTIQRTQQEDSAVYLCASSLGGRNQPQHFGDGTRLSIL.

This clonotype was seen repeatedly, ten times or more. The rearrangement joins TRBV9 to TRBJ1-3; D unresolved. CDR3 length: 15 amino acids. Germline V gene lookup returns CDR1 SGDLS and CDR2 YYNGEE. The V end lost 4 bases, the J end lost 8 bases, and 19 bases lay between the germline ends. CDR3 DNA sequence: TGTGCCAGCAGCCCCCCGGCGGGGAACGTGGACACCATATATTTT. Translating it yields CASSPPAGNVDTIYF. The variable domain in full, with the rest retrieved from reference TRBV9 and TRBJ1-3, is DSGVTQTPKHLITATGQRVTLRCSPRSGDLSVYWYQQSLDQGLQFLIQYYNGEERAKGNILERFSAQQFPDLHSELNLSSLELGDSALYFCASSPPAGNVDTIYFGEGSWLTVV.

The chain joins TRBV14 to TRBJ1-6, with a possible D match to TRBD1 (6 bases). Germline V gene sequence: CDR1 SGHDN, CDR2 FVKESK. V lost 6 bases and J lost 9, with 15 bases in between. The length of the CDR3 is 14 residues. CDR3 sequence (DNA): TGTGCCAGCAGGCTAACAGGGAAAACTTCACCCCTCCACTTT. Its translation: CASRLTGKTSPLHF.

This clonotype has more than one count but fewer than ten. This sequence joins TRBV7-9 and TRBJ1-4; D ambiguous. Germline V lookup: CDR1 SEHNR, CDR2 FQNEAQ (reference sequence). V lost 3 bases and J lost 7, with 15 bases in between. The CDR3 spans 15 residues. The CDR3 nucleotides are TGTGCCAGCAGCTTTTTCGGGAGCTTGGTTGAAAAACTGTTTTTT. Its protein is CASSFFGSLVEKLFF.

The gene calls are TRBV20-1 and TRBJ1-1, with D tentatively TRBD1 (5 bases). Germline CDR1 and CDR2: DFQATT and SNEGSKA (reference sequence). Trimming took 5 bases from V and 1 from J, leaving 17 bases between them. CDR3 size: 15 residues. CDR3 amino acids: CSAPPPRGANTEAFF. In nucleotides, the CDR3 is TGCAGTGCTCCTCCCCCACGAGGGGCGAACACTGAAGCTTTCTTT.

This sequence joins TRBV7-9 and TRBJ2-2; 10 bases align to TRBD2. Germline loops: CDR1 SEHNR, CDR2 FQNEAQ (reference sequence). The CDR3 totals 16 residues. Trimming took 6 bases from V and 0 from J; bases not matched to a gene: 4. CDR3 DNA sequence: TGTGCCAGCAGTCCACTAGCGGGGCCGAACACCGGGGAGCTGTTTTTT. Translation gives CASSPLAGPNTGELFF.

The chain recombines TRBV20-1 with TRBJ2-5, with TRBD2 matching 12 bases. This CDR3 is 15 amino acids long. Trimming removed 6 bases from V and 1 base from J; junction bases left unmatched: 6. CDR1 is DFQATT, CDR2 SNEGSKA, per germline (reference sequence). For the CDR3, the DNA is TGCAGTGCCGTCCTAGCGGGGGGGCCCCAAGAGACCCAGTACTTC. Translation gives CSAVLAGGPQETQYF.

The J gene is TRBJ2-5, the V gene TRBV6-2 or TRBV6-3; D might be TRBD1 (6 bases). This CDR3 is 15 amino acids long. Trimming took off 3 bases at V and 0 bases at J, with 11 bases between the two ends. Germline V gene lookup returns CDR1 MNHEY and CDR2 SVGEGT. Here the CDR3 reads CASSYWGQHQETQYF. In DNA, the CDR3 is TGTGCCAGCAGTTATTGGGGGCAGCACCAAGAGACCCAGTACTTC.

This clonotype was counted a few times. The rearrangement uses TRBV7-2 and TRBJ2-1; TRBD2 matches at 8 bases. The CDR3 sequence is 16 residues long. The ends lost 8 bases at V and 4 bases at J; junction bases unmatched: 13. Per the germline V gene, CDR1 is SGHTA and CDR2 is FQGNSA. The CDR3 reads CASALAGIIIYNEQFF. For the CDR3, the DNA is TGTGCCAGCGCCCTAGCGGGCATTATAATTTACAATGAGCAGTTCTTC.

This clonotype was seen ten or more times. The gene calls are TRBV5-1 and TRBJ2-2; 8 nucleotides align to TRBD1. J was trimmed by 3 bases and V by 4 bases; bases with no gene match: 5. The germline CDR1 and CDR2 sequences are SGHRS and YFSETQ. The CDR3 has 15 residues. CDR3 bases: TGCGCCAGCAGCGCCAGGGGGCAGGACACCGGGGAGCTGTTTTTT. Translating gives CASSARGQDTGELFF. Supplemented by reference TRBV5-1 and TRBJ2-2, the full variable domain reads KAGVTQTPRYLIKTRGQQVTLSCSPISGHRSVSWYQQTPGQGLQFLFEYFSETQRNKGNFPGRFSGRQFSNSRSEMNVSTLELGDSALYLCASSARGQDTGELFFGEGSRLTVL.

The CDR3 DNA is TGTGCCAGCAGCCAAGAGTTGGGGGGGGCTGGAGATACGCAGTATTTT. The encoded protein is CASSQELGGAGDTQYF. This chain joins TRBV3-1 and TRBJ2-3; D may be TRBD2 (7 bases). The CDR3 loop spans 16 amino acids. V lost 0 bases, J lost 5 bases, and 15 bases lay in between. The germline V gene encodes CDR1 LGHDT and CDR2 YNNKEL (reference sequence).

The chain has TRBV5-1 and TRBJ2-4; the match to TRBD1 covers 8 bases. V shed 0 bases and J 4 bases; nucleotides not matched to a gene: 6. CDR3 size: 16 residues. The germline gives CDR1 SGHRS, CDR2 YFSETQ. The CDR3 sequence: CASSLAGGEPKNIQYF. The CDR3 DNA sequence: TGCGCCAGCAGCTTGGCAGGGGGCGAACCTAAAAACATTCAGTACTTC.

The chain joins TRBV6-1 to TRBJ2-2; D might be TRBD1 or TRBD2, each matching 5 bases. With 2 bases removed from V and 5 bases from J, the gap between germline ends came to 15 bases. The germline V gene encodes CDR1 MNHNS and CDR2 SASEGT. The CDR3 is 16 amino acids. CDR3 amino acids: CASSERGGFSTGELFF. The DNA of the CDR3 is TGTGCCAGCAGTGAACGGGGCGGCTTTTCGACCGGGGAGCTGTTTTTT.

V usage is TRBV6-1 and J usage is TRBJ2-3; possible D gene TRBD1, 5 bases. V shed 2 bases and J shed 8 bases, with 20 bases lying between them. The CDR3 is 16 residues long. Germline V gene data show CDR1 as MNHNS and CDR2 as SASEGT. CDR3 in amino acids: CASSERRAGKTVTQYF. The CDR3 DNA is TGTGCCAGCAGTGAACGCCGTGCAGGGAAGACGGTTACGCAGTATTTT.

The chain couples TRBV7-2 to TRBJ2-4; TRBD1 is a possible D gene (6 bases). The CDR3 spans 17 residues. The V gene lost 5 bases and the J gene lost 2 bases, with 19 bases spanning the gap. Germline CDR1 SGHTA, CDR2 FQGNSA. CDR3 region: CASSTQGRIVSKNIQYF. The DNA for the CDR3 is TGTGCCAGCAGCACACAGGGACGGATTGTGTCCAAAAACATTCAGTACTTC.

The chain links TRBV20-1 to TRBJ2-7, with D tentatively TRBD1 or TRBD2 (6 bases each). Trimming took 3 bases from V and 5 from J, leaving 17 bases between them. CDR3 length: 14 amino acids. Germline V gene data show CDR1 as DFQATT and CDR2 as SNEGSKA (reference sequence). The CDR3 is CSASEQGGFDEQYF. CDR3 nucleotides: TGCAGTGCTAGTGAACAGGGAGGATTTGACGAGCAGTACTTC.

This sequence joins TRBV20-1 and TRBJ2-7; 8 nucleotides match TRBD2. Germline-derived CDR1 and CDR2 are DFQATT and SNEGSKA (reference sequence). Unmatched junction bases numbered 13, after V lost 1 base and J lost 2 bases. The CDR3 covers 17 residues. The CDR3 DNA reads TGCAGTGCTAGAGGCCGATTAGATAGCGGGGCCCCCTACGAGCAGTACTTC. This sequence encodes CSARGRLDSGAPYEQYF.

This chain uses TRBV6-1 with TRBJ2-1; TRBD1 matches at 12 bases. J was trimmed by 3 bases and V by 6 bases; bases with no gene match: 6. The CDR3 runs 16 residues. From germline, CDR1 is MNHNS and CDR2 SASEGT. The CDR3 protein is CASSKGTGGLYNEQFF. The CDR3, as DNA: TGTGCCAGCAGCAAGGGGACAGGGGGCCTCTACAATGAGCAGTTCTTC.

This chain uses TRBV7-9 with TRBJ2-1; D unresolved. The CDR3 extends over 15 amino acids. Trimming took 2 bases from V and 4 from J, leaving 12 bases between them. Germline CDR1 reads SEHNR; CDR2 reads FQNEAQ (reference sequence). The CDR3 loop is CASSLSSTAYNEQFF. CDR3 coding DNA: TGTGCCAGCAGCTTAAGTTCTACAGCATACAATGAGCAGTTCTTC.

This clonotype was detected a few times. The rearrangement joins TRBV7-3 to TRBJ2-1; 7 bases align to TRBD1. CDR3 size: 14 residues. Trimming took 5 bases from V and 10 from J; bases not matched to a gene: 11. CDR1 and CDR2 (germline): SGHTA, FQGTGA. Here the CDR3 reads CASSLEGAISEQFF. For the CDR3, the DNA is TGTGCCAGCAGCCTCGAGGGGGCCATCAGCGAGCAGTTCTTC.